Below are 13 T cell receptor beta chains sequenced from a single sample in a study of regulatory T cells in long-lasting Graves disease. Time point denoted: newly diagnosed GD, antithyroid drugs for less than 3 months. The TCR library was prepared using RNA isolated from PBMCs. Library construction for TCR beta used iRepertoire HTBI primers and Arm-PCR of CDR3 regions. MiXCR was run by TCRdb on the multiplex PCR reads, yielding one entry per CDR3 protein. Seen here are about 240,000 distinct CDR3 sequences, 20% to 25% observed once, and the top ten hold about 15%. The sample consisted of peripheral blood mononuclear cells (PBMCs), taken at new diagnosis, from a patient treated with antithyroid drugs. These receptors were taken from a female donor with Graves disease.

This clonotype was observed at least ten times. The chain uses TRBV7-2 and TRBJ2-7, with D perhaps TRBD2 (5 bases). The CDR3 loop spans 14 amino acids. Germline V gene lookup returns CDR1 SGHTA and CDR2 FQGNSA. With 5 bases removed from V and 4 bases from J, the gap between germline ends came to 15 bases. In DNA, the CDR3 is TGTGCCAGCAGCCCGGAGGTAAAGGGTTACGAGCAGTACTTC. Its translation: CASSPEVKGYEQYF.

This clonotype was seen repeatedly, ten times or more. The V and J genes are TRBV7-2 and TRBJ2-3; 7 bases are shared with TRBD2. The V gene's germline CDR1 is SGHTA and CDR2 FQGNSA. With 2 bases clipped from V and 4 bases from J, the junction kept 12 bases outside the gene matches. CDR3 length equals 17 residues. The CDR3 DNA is TGTGCCAGCAGCTTAAGAAGCGGGATAAACGCTGCAGATACGCAGTATTTT. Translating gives CASSLRSGINAADTQYF.

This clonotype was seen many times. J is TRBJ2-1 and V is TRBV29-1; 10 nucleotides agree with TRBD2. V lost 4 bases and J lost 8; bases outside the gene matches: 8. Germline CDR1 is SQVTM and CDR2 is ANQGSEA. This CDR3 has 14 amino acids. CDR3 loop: CSVGFRLAGDEQFF. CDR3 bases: TGCAGCGTTGGCTTCCGGCTAGCGGGGGATGAGCAGTTCTTC.

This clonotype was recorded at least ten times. DNA of the CDR3: TGTGCCAGCAGCCCCGGACTAGCGGGGGAAGAGACCCAGTACTTC. This translates into CASSPGLAGEETQYF. V is TRBV7-2 and J is TRBJ2-5, with TRBD2 matching over 13 bases. Per germline, CDR1 SGHTA and CDR2 FQGNSA. Unmatched junction bases numbered 3, after V lost 5 bases and J lost 3 bases. This CDR3 spans 15 amino acids. Complete variable domain (other parts from reference TRBV7-2 and TRBJ2-5): GAGVSQSPSNKVTEKGKDVELRCDPISGHTALYWYRQSLGQGLEFLIYFQGNSAPDKSGLPSDRFSAERTGGSVSTLTIQRTQQEDSAVYLCASSPGLAGEETQYFGPGTRLLVL.

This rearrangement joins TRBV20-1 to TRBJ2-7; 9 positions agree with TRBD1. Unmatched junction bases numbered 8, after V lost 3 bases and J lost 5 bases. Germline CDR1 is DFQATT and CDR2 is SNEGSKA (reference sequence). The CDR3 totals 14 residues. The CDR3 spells CSASIQGAFDEQYF. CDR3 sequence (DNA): TGCAGTGCTAGCATACAGGGGGCGTTCGACGAGCAGTACTTC.

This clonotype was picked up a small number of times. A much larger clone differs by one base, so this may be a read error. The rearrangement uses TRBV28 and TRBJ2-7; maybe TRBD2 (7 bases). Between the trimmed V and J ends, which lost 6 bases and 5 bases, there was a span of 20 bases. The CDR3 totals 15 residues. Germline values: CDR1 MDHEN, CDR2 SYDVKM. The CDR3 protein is CASSPRDGGRDEQYF. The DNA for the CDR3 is TGTGCCAGCAGCCCGAGGGACGGGGGGCGCGACGAGCAGTACTTC.

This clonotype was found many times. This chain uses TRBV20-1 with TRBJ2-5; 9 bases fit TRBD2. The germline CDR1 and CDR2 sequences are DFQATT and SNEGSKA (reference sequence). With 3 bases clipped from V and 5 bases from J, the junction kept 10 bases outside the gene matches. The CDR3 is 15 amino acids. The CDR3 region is CSASTYSGSGETQYF. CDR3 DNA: TGCAGTGCTAGTACTTATAGCGGGAGTGGGGAGACCCAGTACTTC.

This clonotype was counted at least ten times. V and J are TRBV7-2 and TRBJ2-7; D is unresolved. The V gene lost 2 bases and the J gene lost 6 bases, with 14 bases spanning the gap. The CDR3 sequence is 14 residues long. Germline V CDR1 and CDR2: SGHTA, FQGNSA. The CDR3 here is CASSLNPRQVEQYF. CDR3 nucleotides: TGTGCCAGCAGCTTAAATCCGCGTCAGGTCGAGCAGTACTTC.

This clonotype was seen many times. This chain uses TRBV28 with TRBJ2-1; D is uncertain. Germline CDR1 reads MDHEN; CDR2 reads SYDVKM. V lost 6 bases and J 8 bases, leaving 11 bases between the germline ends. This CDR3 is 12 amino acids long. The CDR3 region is CASSRLGYEQFF. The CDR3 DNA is TGTGCCAGCAGCCGCCTTGGGTATGAGCAGTTCTTC.

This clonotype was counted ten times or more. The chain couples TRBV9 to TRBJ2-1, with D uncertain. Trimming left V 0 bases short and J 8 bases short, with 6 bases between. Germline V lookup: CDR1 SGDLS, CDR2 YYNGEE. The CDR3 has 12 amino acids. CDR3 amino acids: CASSVEGYEQFF. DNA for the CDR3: TGTGCCAGCAGCGTAGAGGGATATGAGCAGTTCTTC.

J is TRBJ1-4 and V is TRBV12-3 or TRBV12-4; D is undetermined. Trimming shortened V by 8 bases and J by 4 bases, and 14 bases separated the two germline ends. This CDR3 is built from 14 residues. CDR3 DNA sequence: TGTGCCAGCGGGATTTCACCGGGTAATGAAAAACTGTTTTTT. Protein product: CASGISPGNEKLFF.

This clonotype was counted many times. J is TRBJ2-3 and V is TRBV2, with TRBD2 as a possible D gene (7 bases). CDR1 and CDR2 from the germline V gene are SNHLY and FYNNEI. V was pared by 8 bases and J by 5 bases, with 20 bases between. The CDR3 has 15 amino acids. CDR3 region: CASLRRGRDQDTQYF. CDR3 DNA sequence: TGTGCCAGCCTCCGGCGGGGGCGGGATCAAGATACGCAGTATTTT.

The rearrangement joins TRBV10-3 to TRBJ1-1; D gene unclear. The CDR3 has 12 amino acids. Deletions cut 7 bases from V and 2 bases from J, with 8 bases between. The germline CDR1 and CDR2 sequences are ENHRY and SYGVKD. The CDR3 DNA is TGTGCCATCAAAGCAGCCAACACTGAAGCTTTCTTT. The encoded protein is CAIKAANTEAFF.